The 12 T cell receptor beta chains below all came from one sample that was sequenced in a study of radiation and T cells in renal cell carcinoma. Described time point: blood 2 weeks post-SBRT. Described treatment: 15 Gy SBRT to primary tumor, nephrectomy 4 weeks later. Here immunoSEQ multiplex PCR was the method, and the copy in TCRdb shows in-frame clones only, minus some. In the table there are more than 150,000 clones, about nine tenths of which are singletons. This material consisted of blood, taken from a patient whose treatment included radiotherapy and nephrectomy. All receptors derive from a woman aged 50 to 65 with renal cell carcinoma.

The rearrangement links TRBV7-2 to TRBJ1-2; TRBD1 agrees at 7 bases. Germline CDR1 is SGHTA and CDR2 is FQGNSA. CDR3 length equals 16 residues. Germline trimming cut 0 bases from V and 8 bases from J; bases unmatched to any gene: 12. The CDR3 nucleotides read TGTGCCAGCAGCTTAGCCTGGGGACAGACCCTGGGCGGCTACACCTTC. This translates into CASSLAWGQTLGGYTF.

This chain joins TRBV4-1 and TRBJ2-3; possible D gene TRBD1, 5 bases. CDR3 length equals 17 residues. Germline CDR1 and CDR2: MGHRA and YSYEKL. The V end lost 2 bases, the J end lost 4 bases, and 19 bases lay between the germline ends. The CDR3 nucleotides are TGCGCCAGCAGCCAACCCCCCGTCTTAAGGGGCGCAGATACGCAGTATTTT. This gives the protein CASSQPPVLRGADTQYF.

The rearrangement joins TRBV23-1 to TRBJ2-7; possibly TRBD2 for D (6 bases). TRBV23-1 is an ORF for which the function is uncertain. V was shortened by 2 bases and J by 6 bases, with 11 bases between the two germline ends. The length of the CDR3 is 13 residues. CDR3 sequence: CASSQEQGLEQYF. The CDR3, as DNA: TGCGCCAGCAGTCAAGAGCAGGGACTCGAGCAGTACTTC.

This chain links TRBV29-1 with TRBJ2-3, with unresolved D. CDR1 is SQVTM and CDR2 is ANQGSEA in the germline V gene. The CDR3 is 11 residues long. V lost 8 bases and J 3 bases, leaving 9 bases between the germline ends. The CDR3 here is CSSRQTDTQYF. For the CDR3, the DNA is TGCAGCTCCCGTCAGACAGATACGCAGTATTTT.

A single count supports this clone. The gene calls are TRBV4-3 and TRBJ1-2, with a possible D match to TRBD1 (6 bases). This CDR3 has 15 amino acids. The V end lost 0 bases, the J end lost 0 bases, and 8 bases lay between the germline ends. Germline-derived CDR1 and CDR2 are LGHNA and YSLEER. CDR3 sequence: CASSQEQGTNYGYTF. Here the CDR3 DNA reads TGCGCCAGCAGCCAAGAACAGGGAACTAACTATGGCTACACCTTC.

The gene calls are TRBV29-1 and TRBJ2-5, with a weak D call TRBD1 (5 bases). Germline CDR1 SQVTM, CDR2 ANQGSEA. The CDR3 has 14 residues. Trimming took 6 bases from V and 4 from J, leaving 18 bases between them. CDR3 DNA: TGCAGCGTAAACCTCAGGGCATCGGGAGAGACCCAGTACTTC. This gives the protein CSVNLRASGETQYF.

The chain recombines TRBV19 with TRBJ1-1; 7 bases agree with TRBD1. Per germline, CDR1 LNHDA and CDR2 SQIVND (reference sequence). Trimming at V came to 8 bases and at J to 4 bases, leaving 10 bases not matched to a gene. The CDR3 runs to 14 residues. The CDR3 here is CASRRPGQTTEAFF. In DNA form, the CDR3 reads TGTGCCAGTCGTCGACCGGGACAGACCACTGAAGCTTTCTTT.

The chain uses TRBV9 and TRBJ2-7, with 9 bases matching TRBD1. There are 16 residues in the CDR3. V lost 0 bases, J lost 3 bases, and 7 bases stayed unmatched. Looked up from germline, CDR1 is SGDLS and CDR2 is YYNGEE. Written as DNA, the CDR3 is TGTGCCAGCAGCGTAGGTTCTGGGACAGGGTACTACGAGCAGTACTTC. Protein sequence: CASSVGSGTGYYEQYF. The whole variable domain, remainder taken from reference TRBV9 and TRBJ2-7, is DSGVTQTPKHLITATGQRVTLRCSPRSGDLSVYWYQQSLDQGLQFLIQYYNGEERAKGNILERFSAQQFPDLHSELNLSSLELGDSALYFCASSVGSGTGYYEQYFGPGTRLTVT.

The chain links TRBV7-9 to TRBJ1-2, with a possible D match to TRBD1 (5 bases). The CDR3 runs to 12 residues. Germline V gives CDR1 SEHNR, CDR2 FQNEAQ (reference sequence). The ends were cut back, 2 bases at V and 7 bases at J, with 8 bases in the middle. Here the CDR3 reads CASSLQGGGYTF. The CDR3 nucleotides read TGTGCCAGCAGCTTACAGGGCGGTGGCTACACCTTC.

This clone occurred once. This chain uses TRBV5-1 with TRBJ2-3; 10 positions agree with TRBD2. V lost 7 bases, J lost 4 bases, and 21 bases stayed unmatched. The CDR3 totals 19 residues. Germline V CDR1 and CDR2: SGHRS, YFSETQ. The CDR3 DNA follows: TGCGCCAGCGGAATCGTTAGGAGCGGGGGGGCCTCGAACGCAGATACGCAGTATTTT. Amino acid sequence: CASGIVRSGGASNADTQYF.

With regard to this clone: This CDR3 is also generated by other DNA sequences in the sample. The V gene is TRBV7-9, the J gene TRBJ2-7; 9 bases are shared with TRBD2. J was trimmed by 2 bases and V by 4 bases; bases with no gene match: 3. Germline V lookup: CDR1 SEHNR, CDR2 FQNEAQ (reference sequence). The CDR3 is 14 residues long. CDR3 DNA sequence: TGTGCCAGCAGCTATAGCGGGGGCGCCTACGAGCAGTACTTC. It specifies CASSYSGGAYEQYF. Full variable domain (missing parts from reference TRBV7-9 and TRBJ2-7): DTGVSQNPRHKITKRGQNVTFRCDPISEHNRLYWYRQTLGQGPEFLTYFQNEAQLEKSRLLSDRFSAERPKGSFSTLEIQRTEQGDSAMYLCASSYSGGAYEQYFGPGTRLTVT.

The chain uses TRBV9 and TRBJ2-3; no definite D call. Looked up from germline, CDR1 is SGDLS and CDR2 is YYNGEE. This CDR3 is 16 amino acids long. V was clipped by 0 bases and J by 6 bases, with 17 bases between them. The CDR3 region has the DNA TGTGCCAGCAGCGTAGGGGAAGCCCAGCCACGCGATACGCAGTATTTT. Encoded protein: CASSVGEAQPRDTQYF.